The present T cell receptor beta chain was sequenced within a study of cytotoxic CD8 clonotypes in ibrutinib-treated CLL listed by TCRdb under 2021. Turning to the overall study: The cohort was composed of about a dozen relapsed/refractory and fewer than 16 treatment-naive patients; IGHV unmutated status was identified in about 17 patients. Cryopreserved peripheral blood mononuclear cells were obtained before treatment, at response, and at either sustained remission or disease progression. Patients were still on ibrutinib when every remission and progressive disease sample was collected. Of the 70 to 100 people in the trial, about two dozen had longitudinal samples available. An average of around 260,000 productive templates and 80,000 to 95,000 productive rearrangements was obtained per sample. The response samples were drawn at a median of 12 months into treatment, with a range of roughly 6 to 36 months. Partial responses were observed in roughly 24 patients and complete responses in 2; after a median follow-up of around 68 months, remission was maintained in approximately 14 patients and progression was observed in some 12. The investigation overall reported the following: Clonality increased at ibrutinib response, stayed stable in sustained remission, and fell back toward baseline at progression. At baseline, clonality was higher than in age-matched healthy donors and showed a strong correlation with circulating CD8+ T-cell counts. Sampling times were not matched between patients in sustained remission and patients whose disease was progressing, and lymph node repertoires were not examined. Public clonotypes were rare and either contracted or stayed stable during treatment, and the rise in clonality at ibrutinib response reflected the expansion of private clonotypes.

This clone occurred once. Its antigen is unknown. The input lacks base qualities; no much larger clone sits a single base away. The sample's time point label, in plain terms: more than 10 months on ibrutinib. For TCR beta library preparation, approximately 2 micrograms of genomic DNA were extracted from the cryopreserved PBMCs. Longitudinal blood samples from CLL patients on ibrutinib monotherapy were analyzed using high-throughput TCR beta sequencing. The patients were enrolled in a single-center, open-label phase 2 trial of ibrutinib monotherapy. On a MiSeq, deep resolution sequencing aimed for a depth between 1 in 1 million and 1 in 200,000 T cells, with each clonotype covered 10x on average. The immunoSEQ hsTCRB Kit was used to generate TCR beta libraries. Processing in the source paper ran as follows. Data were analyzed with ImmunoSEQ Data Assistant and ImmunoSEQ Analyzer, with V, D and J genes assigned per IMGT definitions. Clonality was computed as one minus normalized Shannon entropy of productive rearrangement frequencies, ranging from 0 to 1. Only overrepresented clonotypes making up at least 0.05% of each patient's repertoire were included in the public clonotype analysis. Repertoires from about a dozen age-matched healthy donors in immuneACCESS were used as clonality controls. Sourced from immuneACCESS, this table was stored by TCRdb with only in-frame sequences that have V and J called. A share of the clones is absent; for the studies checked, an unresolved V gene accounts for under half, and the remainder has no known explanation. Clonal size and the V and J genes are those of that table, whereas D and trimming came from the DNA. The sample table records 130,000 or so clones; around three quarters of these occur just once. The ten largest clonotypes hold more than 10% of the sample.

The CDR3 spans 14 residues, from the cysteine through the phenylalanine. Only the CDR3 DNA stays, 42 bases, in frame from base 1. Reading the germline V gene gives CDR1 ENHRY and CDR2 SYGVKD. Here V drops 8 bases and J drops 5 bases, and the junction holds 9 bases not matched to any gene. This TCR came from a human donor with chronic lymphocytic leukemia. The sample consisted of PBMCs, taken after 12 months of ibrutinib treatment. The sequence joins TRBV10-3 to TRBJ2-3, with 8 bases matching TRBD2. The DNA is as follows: TGTGCCATCCGGAGCGGGAGAACCGGAGATACGCAGTATTTT. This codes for CAIRSGRTGDTQYF.